This entry lists 23 T cell receptor beta chains sequenced from one sample in a study of long-term antiretroviral therapy in people with HIV. An immunoSEQ assay, version v3.0, was performed at survey level. Method: immunoSEQ multiplex PCR; TCRdb's copy keeps in-frame clones and lacks some. The profile shows roughly 28,000 clones, 90% of them singletons. The sample was unsorted PBMCs, taken 5.2 years after starting antiretroviral therapy. These receptors originate from a woman between 35 and 50 years old with HIV.

This clone was recorded once. The V call is TRBV7-2, the J call TRBJ2-7, with 10 bases aligning to TRBD2. This CDR3 region has 14 residues. V gave up 4 bases and J gave up 4 bases; unmatched junction bases: 4. The germline gives CDR1 SGHTA, CDR2 FQGNSA. DNA for the CDR3: TGTGCCAGCAGCTCCAGGACTAGCGGATACGAGCAGTACTTC. Its protein product is CASSSRTSGYEQYF. Filled out from reference TRBV7-2 and TRBJ2-7, the complete variable domain reads GAGVSQSPSNKVTEKGKDVELRCDPISGHTALYWYRQSLGQGLEFLIYFQGNSAPDKSGLPSDRFSAERTGGSVSTLTIQRTQQEDSAVYLCASSSRTSGYEQYFGPGTRLTVT.

The rearrangement uses TRBV10-3 and TRBJ2-7, with D unresolved. V gave up 0 bases and J gave up 0 bases, with 3 bases separating them. The CDR3 is made up of 13 amino acids. Per germline, CDR1 ENHRY and CDR2 SYGVKD. In DNA, the CDR3 is TGTGCCATCAGTGAGTCGACCTCCTACGAGCAGTACTTC. Protein sequence: CAISESTSYEQYF.

V is TRBV15 and J is TRBJ1-2, with 7 bases that match TRBD1. The germline V gene encodes CDR1 LNHNV and CDR2 YYDKDF (reference sequence). Trimming took 1 base from V and 5 from J; bases not matched to a gene: 7. The CDR3 has 15 residues. The CDR3 sequence: CATSRGGGAEYGYTF. CDR3 coding DNA: TGTGCCACCAGCAGAGGAGGGGGCGCGGAATATGGCTACACCTTC.

The V gene is TRBV6-6, the J gene TRBJ2-7, with D perhaps TRBD1 or TRBD2 (5 bases each). This CDR3 is built from 15 residues. V dropped 5 bases and J dropped 1 base, with 15 bases sitting between them. In germline, CDR1 is MNHNY, CDR2 SVGAGI (reference sequence). The CDR3, as DNA: TGTGCCAGCAGTCCCGGGGCAGGGCCATCCTACGAGCAGTACTTC. Its protein product is CASSPGAGPSYEQYF.

This clone was counted once. This sequence joins TRBV5-1 and TRBJ2-2, with D perhaps given as TRBD1 or TRBD2 (5 bases each). CDR3 length: 16 amino acids. Germline V gene lookup returns CDR1 SGHRS and CDR2 YFSETQ. Trimming took 1 base from V and 6 from J, leaving 16 bases between them. In DNA, the CDR3 is TGCGCCAGCAGCTTGTCGGGACCGAGGAGGTCCGGGGAGCTGTTTTTT. Encoded protein: CASSLSGPRRSGELFF.

V gene TRBV7-2 combines with J gene TRBJ2-5; 9 bases line up with TRBD2. The CDR3 has 17 residues. V was pared by 0 bases and J by 4 bases, with 9 bases of the junction left unmatched. Germline values: CDR1 SGHTA, CDR2 FQGNSA. The CDR3 here is CASSLAPSWRGGETQYF. The CDR3 DNA reads TGTGCCAGCAGCTTAGCTCCGTCTTGGCGGGGGGGAGAGACCCAGTACTTC. The entire variable domain, with the rest obtained from reference TRBV7-2 and TRBJ2-5, is as follows: GAGVSQSPSNKVTEKGKDVELRCDPISGHTALYWYRQSLGQGLEFLIYFQGNSAPDKSGLPSDRFSAERTGGSVSTLTIQRTQQEDSAVYLCASSLAPSWRGGETQYFGPGTRLLVL.

The rearrangement uses TRBV11-2 and TRBJ2-3; 7 positions match TRBD1. There are 15 residues in the CDR3. With 5 bases clipped from V and 1 base from J, the junction kept 6 bases outside the gene matches. CDR1 and CDR2 (germline): SGHAT, FQNNGV. CDR3 coding DNA: TGTGCCAGCAGCCTGACAGGGATGGGCACAGATACGCAGTATTTT. It encodes CASSLTGMGTDTQYF.

The V gene is TRBV5-1, the J gene TRBJ1-5; D not certain. Germline V gene sequence: CDR1 SGHRS, CDR2 YFSETQ. The CDR3 has 15 amino acids. Trimming pared 0 bases from V and 0 bases from J, leaving 7 bases between. CDR3 in amino acids: CASSLESGSNQPQHF. CDR3 sequence (DNA): TGCGCCAGCAGCTTGGAGTCGGGTAGCAATCAGCCCCAGCATTTT. The full variable domain, its missing parts supplied by reference TRBV5-1 and TRBJ1-5, is KAGVTQTPRYLIKTRGQQVTLSCSPISGHRSVSWYQQTPGQGLQFLFEYFSETQRNKGNFPGRFSGRQFSNSRSEMNVSTLELGDSALYLCASSLESGSNQPQHFGDGTRLSIL.

This CDR3 is CASSPSTEAFF. CDR3 coding DNA: TGTGCCAGCAGCCCATCCACTGAAGCTTTCTTT. The J gene is TRBJ1-1, the V gene TRBV13; D is unclear. From germline, CDR1 is PRHDT and CDR2 FYEKMQ (reference sequence). The CDR3 is made up of 11 amino acids. V lost 5 bases to trimming and J lost 4 bases, with 5 bases between them.

This chain connects TRBV2 to TRBJ1-5; the D is unclear. V lost 4 bases to trimming and J lost 4 bases, with 8 bases between them. The CDR3 covers 13 residues. Germline-derived CDR1 and CDR2 are SNHLY and FYNNEI. This CDR3 is CASSASSNQPQHF. The CDR3 nucleotides are TGTGCCAGCAGTGCGTCCTCGAATCAGCCCCAGCATTTT.

The chain carries TRBV9 and TRBJ1-1; D is possibly TRBD1 (6 bases). The ends were cut back, 1 base at V and 4 bases at J, with 14 bases in the middle. CDR1 is SGDLS and CDR2 is YYNGEE in the germline V gene. The CDR3 covers 15 residues. CDR3 amino acids: CASSVFVGGATEAFF. CDR3 coding DNA: TGTGCCAGCAGCGTATTCGTCGGGGGGGCCACTGAAGCTTTCTTT.

The chain recombines TRBV30 with TRBJ1-5, with 11 bases matching TRBD1. The CDR3 covers 16 residues. V gave up 4 bases and J gave up 11 bases; unmatched junction bases: 16. CDR1 is GTSNPN and CDR2 is SVGIG in the germline V gene (reference sequence). Here the CDR3 reads CAWNHAGDRGTMAQHF. The DNA of the CDR3 is TGTGCCTGGAACCACGCGGGGGACAGGGGGACGATGGCCCAGCATTTT. The variable domain in full, completed from reference TRBV30 and TRBJ1-5, reads SQTIHQWPATLVQPVGSPLSLECTVEGTSNPNLYWYRQAAGRGLQLLFYSVGIGQISSEVPQNLSASRPQDRQFILSSKKLLLSDSGFYLCAWNHAGDRGTMAQHFGDGTRLSIL.

The CDR3 reads CASSELTGLGQPQHF. The CDR3 DNA reads TGTGCCAGCAGCGAATTGACAGGGTTAGGGCAGCCCCAGCATTTT. The chain employs TRBV5-6 and TRBJ1-5, with 7 bases fitting TRBD1. V lost 4 bases and J lost 7; bases outside the gene matches: 11. The CDR3 runs 15 residues. CDR1 and CDR2 from the germline V gene are SGHDT and YYEEEE. Combining the CDR3 with reference TRBV5-6 and TRBJ1-5 gives the whole variable domain DAGVTQSPTHLIKTRGQQVTLRCSPKSGHDTVSWYQQALGQGPQFIFQYYEEEERQRGNFPDRFSGHQFPNYSSELNVNALLLGDSALYLCASSELTGLGQPQHFGDGTRLSIL.

The chain has TRBV7-9 and TRBJ1-1, with 8 positions matching TRBD1. V lost 7 bases and J lost 5; bases outside the gene matches: 12. The CDR3 covers 15 residues. Germline V lookup: CDR1 SEHNR, CDR2 FQNEAQ (reference sequence). CDR3 DNA sequence: TGTGCCAGCAACCCGCGGGACAGGCGGAGTACTGAAGCTTTCTTT. This codes for CASNPRDRRSTEAFF.

The chain employs TRBV6-5 and TRBJ2-1, with TRBD2 identical over 11 bases. The CDR3 is 15 amino acids. Germline V gene data show CDR1 as MNHEY and CDR2 as SVGAGI. V lost 5 bases and J lost 3; bases outside the gene matches: 3. CDR3 DNA sequence: TGTGCCAGCAGTCCACTAGCGGGAGACTACAATGAGCAGTTCTTC. Residues: CASSPLAGDYNEQFF.

V gene TRBV5-4 combines with J gene TRBJ2-5, with D possibly TRBD2 on 5 matching bases. The CDR3 sequence is 14 residues long. The germline V gene encodes CDR1 SGHNT and CDR2 YYREEE (reference sequence). Trimming shortened V by 1 base and J by 0 bases, and 7 bases separated the two germline ends. The CDR3 DNA reads TGTGCCAGCAGCTTGAGGCGGGACCAAGAGACCCAGTACTTC. Its protein product is CASSLRRDQETQYF.

The rearrangement uses TRBV6-5 and TRBJ1-3; 8 positions agree with TRBD1. The junction had 7 bases not matched to a gene; V was cut back by 6 bases and J by 3 bases. This CDR3 has 15 amino acids. CDR1 and CDR2 (germline): MNHEY, SVGAGI. The CDR3 nucleotides are TGTGCCAGCAGCCTTGGACAGGGCCGTGGAAACACCATATATTTT. Translating it yields CASSLGQGRGNTIYF.

The gene calls are TRBV4-1 and TRBJ2-1, with D possibly being TRBD1 or TRBD2 (5 bases each). This CDR3 has 15 residues. Trimming shortened V by 0 bases and J by 4 bases, and 10 bases separated the two germline ends. The germline CDR1 and CDR2 sequences are MGHRA and YSYEKL. The CDR3 spells CASSQDGGLYNEQFF. The CDR3 region has the DNA TGCGCCAGCAGCCAAGATGGGGGATTATACAATGAGCAGTTCTTC.

The chain combines TRBV5-1 with TRBJ1-2; D ambiguous. Trimming pared 4 bases from V and 8 bases from J, leaving 15 bases between. CDR3 length equals 13 residues. Germline V lookup: CDR1 SGHRS, CDR2 YFSETQ. The CDR3 bases are TGCGCCAGCAGCCCCGAGGGATCTAGCGGCTACACCTTC. It encodes CASSPEGSSGYTF.

The table lists this clone with a few counts. The chain carries TRBV4-2 and TRBJ1-1, with 7 bases lining up with TRBD1. With 3 bases clipped from V and 6 bases from J, the junction kept 7 bases outside the gene matches. The germline V gene has CDR1 LGHNA and CDR2 YNFKEQ. CDR3 length equals 14 residues. The CDR3 region has the DNA TGTGCCAGCAGCCAGGTGAGGGGGCGGGCTGAAGCTTTCTTT. It yields the protein CASSQVRGRAEAFF.

The chain combines TRBV7-2 with TRBJ2-1; 8 bases fit TRBD1. The CDR3 sequence is 16 residues long. V was pared by 5 bases and J by 5 bases, with 11 bases of the junction left unmatched. Germline V gives CDR1 SGHTA, CDR2 FQGNSA. DNA for the CDR3: TGTGCCAGCAGCCGGACCCTTGGACAGGGAAACAATGAGCAGTTCTTC. Encoded protein: CASSRTLGQGNNEQFF.

The V gene is TRBV4-3, the J gene TRBJ2-7, with TRBD1 matching 8 bases. V lost 0 bases, J lost 2 bases, and 12 bases stayed unmatched. CDR1 and CDR2 (germline): LGHNA, YSLEER. This CDR3 has 18 residues. The CDR3 loop is CASSQEKVGQGFPYEQYF. CDR3 sequence (DNA): TGCGCCAGCAGCCAAGAAAAGGTAGGACAGGGCTTTCCCTACGAGCAGTACTTC.

V is TRBV7-9 and J is TRBJ2-5; weak D call: TRBD1 (5 bases). The V gene lost 3 bases and the J gene lost 0 bases, with 5 bases spanning the gap. The germline CDR1 and CDR2 sequences are SEHNR and FQNEAQ (reference sequence). The CDR3 extends over 13 amino acids. Here the CDR3 DNA reads TGTGCCAGCAGCTTGACAGACCAAGAGACCCAGTACTTC. It is translated as CASSLTDQETQYF.